What follows is one T cell receptor beta chain and its context. Its antigen is unknown. The data derive from a study of chemoradiotherapy in HPV16-positive cancers. About the research overall: Functional T-cell assays on a couple of HPV16-positive patients' cells defined candidate HPV-specific clones and common TCR motifs. Study-level findings and limits: Only a couple of HPV16-positive patients supplied the functional HPV-specificity definition.

Sequenced by immunoSEQ multiplex PCR; TCRdb stores in-frame clones only, minus some. The data show under 2,500 clones, approximately 73% seen once. Repertoires were sampled repeatedly during chemoradiotherapy. Trimming left V 2 bases short and J 2 bases short, with 11 bases between. Germline CDR1 and CDR2: SGHDT and YYEEEE. This CDR3 is 14 amino acids long. Specimen collection occurred from a patient who underwent chemoradiotherapy. This sequence joins TRBV5-6 and TRBJ2-7; maybe TRBD2 (5 bases). This receptor was obtained from a human donor with HPV-associated anogenital cancer. This chain's CDR3 is CASSFEGSPYEQYF. The DNA for the CDR3 is TGTGCCAGCAGCTTTGAGGGCAGCCCCTACGAGCAGTACTTC.